These 15 T cell receptor beta chains originate from one sample sequenced in a study of blood T cells in healthy people across ages. With a J-beta primer mix and a sample-barcoded 5' primer, a second PCR ran about 6 to 11 cycles. TCRdb processed the 5' RACE reads anew with MiXCR; each CDR3 protein has one entry. The table lists nearly 1 million distinct CDR3 sequences, 51% of them singletons. The material sequenced was blood. The receptors come from a woman aged 60-75 years in good health.

The chain carries TRBV18 and TRBJ1-1; 11 nucleotides match TRBD1. The germline CDR1 and CDR2 sequences are KGHSH and LQKENI. The V and J ends lost 3 bases and 4 bases, in that order; junction bases with no gene match: 10. The CDR3 runs 17 residues. CDR3 in amino acids: CASSPSRTGGFGTEAFF. The CDR3 coding sequence is TGTGCCAGCTCACCCTCCCGGACAGGGGGCTTTGGCACTGAAGCTTTCTTT.

This sequence joins TRBV6-2 or TRBV6-3 and TRBJ2-1; TRBD1 might be the D (6 bases). The V end was cut by 3 bases, the J end by 3 bases, with 15 bases between. This CDR3 has 16 residues. Germline V gene lookup returns CDR1 MNHEY and CDR2 SVGEGT. The DNA of the CDR3 is TGTGCCAGCAGTTATACTTGGGACACCCTCTACAATGAGCAGTTCTTC. Translated: CASSYTWDTLYNEQFF.

The J gene is TRBJ2-7, the V gene TRBV4-2; 8 positions agree with TRBD2. CDR1 and CDR2 from the germline V gene are LGHNA and YNFKEQ. CDR3 length equals 15 residues. Trimming took 4 bases from V and 5 from J; bases not matched to a gene: 10. Here the CDR3 DNA reads TGTGCCAGCAGCCCTGTCGGGGGACTAGAACACGAGCAGTACTTC. Translating gives CASSPVGGLEHEQYF.

The V and J genes are TRBV7-8 and TRBJ1-4; D gene unclear. CDR1 and CDR2 from the germline V gene are SGHVS and FQNEAQ. The V gene lost 5 bases and the J gene lost 3 bases, with 13 bases spanning the gap. The CDR3 is 15 amino acids. CDR3 sequence (DNA): TGTGCCAGCAGCCCCGGACCGGGATCTAATGAAAAACTGTTTTTT. Translating it yields CASSPGPGSNEKLFF.

A note on this clonotype: Just one base apart from a much larger clone, this may be a read error. J is TRBJ2-7 and V is TRBV4-1; either TRBD1 or TRBD2 may fit D (5 bases each). Germline V gives CDR1 MGHRA, CDR2 YSYEKL. This CDR3 spans 13 amino acids. The CDR3 DNA reads as TGCGCCAGCAACCAAGATGAGGGGTACGAGCAGTACTTC. Amino acids: CASNQDEGYEQYF.

This clonotype was counted only a few times. The V call is TRBV27, the J call TRBJ2-5; TRBD2 aligns across 11 bases. Germline V gene data show CDR1 as MNHEY and CDR2 as SMNVEV (reference sequence). The ends lost 0 bases at V and 4 bases at J; junction bases unmatched: 4. This CDR3 has 16 amino acids. The CDR3 protein is CASSLSYSGRGETQYF. The CDR3 DNA is TGTGCCAGCAGTTTATCTTATAGCGGGAGGGGAGAGACCCAGTACTTC.

This clonotype was seen at least ten times. The chain combines TRBV6-1 with TRBJ2-6; D is uncertain. This CDR3 contains 13 residues. V was pared by 6 bases and J by 6 bases, with 9 bases between. Germline V lookup: CDR1 MNHNS, CDR2 SASEGT. For the CDR3, the DNA is TGTGCCAGCAGCCCGTCGATGGCCAACGTCCTGACTTTC. Translating it yields CASSPSMANVLTF.

This chain links TRBV28 with TRBJ1-6; D remains ambiguous. Between the trimmed V and J ends, which lost 5 bases and 6 bases, there was a span of 17 bases. CDR3 length equals 16 residues. The germline gives CDR1 MDHEN, CDR2 SYDVKM. The DNA of the CDR3 is TGTGCCAGCAGTAACCCCGGTTCCCAGCCTAATTCACCCCTCCACTTT. As protein: CASSNPGSQPNSPLHF.

The chain has TRBV20-1 and TRBJ2-1; D is uncertain. Germline lookup yields CDR1 DFQATT and CDR2 SNEGSKA (reference sequence). This CDR3 contains 15 residues. V was pared by 3 bases and J by 0 bases, with 12 bases between. The CDR3 sequence is CSARTGQVSYNEQFF. The CDR3, as DNA: TGCAGTGCTAGGACGGGCCAGGTCTCCTACAATGAGCAGTTCTTC.

This clonotype showed up just once. This sequence joins TRBV7-9 and TRBJ2-3; 7 bases are shared with TRBD1. V dropped 2 bases and J dropped 2; count of bases not matched to a gene: 10. From germline, CDR1 is SEHNR and CDR2 FQNEAQ (reference sequence). This CDR3 has 17 residues. CDR3 sequence reads: CASSLSTRQGSTDTQYF. DNA of the CDR3: TGTGCCAGCAGCTTAAGCACCCGACAGGGATCCACAGATACGCAGTATTTT.

V gene TRBV7-9 combines with J gene TRBJ2-3; 12 positions match TRBD2. The CDR3 extends over 17 amino acids. Germline CDR1 is SEHNR and CDR2 is FQNEAQ (reference sequence). V trimming: 5 bases; J trimming: 6 bases; junction bases outside the gene matches: 12. The CDR3 nucleotides read TGTGCCAGCAGCCTACGGAAGGGACTAGCGGGTCTTGATACGCAGTATTTT. Translating gives CASSLRKGLAGLDTQYF.

About this clonotype: At one end the junction does not follow the germline gene, possibly because of a read error. The chain carries TRBV7-2 and TRBJ2-7; no clear D gene. The CDR3 length is 12 residues. Germline CDR1 reads SGHTA; CDR2 reads FQGNSA. The CDR3 protein is CASSLTGYERYF. The CDR3 nucleotides read TGCGCCAGCAGTCTGACCGGATACGAGCGGTACTTC.

This clonotype appeared once. J is TRBJ2-7 and V is TRBV7-2; TRBD2 agrees at 9 bases. In germline, CDR1 is SGHTA, CDR2 FQGNSA. The CDR3 is 15 residues long. The V and J ends lost 4 bases and 9 bases, in that order; junction bases with no gene match: 13. CDR3 loop: CASSSRLAATMGQYF. CDR3 nucleotides: TGTGCCAGCAGCTCTAGACTAGCGGCCACAATGGGGCAGTACTTC.

This clonotype was counted a few times. The rearrangement links TRBV5-1 to TRBJ1-2; perhaps TRBD1 as D (5 bases). The CDR3 contains 14 residues. V was cut by 3 bases and J by 6 bases, with 15 bases left in between. The germline V gene has CDR1 SGHRS and CDR2 YFSETQ. In DNA, the CDR3 is TGCGCCAGCAGCTCGGAGCAGGGAATTGATGGCTACACCTTC. This encodes CASSSEQGIDGYTF.

The chain has TRBV4-2 and TRBJ2-7; D is unclear. The J call is doubtful: the DNA matches TRBJ2-4 better. The CDR3 runs 14 residues. Germline CDR1 is LGHNA and CDR2 is YNFKEQ. CDR3 residues: CASSRASGLNIQYF. CDR3 sequence (DNA): TGTGCCAGCAGCCGGGCGTCGGGCCTCAACATTCAGTACTTC.